This TCR beta chain was obtained from a study of T cell responses to AZD1222 COVID-19 vaccine. Across the study: Pooling of second doses given at about 4 or about 12 weeks was done.

General study points: The sample set comprised mostly white British donors with more females, and clonal diversity was possibly underestimated. The reported proportion of spike-specific TCRs targeting unmutated variant regions was nearly half.

Generated by immunoSEQ multiplex PCR, the TCRdb table keeps only in-frame clones and is missing some. The table shows under 200,000 clones, with approximately 91% occurring only once. A word on this clone: Its antigen is not known.

The CDR3 length is 14 residues. Germline V CDR1 and CDR2: MNHEY, SMNVEV (reference sequence). V was pared by 6 bases and J by 4 bases, with 13 bases between. The receptor was derived from an adult in good health. The chain links TRBV27 to TRBJ1-5; a weak D match, TRBD1 (5 bases). The source was peripheral blood, collected on day 0 of AZD1222 vaccination. The CDR3 here is CASRMIQGNQPQHF. The DNA of the CDR3 is TGTGCCAGCAGGATGATTCAGGGAAATCAGCCCCAGCATTTT.